This TCR beta chain appears in the sequencing data of a study of identical twins. The authors used template switching to add a universal primer site and gave cDNA unique molecular identifiers. TCRdb re-called the 5' RACE reads with MiXCR, one entry per CDR3 protein. The sample comprises 350,000 to 450,000 distinct CDR3 sequences, about 18% of which are singletons, and approximately 12% rests with the top ten. In its sample, this clonotype was seen many times. No antigen is known for it. Study outcomes and limitations: Out-of-frame beta sequences exhibited a weaker degree of excess twin sharing. Modelling approaches yielded underestimates of out-of-frame TCR alpha sharing between monozygotic twins. The same donors were not followed; conclusions instead depended on cross-sectional statistical analysis.

Sequencing was carried out using naive T cells sorted from blood. The receptor was derived from a man in his fifties or sixties in good health.

The CDR3: CSARPQGDNEQFF. The DNA for the CDR3 is TGCAGTGCTAGGCCGCAGGGGGACAATGAGCAGTTCTTC. The chain couples TRBV20-1 to TRBJ2-1; TRBD1 matches at 7 bases. From germline, CDR1 is DFQATT and CDR2 SNEGSKA (reference sequence). Trimming took 3 bases from V and 5 from J; bases not matched to a gene: 4. This CDR3 region has 13 residues.